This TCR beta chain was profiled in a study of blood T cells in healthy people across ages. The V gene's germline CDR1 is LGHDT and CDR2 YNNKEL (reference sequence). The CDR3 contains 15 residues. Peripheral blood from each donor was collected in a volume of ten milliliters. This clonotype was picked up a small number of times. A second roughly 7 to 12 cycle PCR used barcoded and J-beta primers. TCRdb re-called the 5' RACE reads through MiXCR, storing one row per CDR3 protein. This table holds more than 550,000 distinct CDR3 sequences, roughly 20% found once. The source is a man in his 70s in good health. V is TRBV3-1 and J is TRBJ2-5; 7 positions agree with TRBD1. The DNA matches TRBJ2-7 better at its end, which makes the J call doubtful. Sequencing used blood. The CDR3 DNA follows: TGTGCCAGCAGCTTCCAAAACAGGGGTCCCTACGAGCAGTACTTC. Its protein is CASSFQNRGPYEQYF.